The T cell receptor beta chain described here comes from a study of control samples from healthy donors and cancer patients. Using immunoSEQ multiplex PCR, the repertoire was profiled, and TCRdb retains in-frame clones only, with some absent. Seen here are about 250,000 clones, about 80% observed once, and the top ten hold roughly 15%. Germline V gives CDR1 SGHRS, CDR2 YFSETQ. The CDR3 totals 16 residues. V dropped 2 bases and J dropped 2 bases, with 11 bases sitting between them. The chain employs TRBV5-1 and TRBJ2-6, with D perhaps matching TRBD2 (7 bases). The source of this sequence is a woman aged 55-75 years with lung cancer. Sequencing was carried out using PBMCs. CDR3 bases: TGCGCCAGCAGCTTCGGGGGGCTTGCTGGGGCCAACGTCCTGACTTTC. Its protein is CASSFGGLAGANVLTF.